This entry describes one T cell receptor beta chain. The data were taken from a study of blood T cell repertoires in COVID-19. The participants were between about 18 and 90 years old and came from about two dozen US areas. Germline CDR1 is MDHEN and CDR2 is SYDVKM. V was trimmed by 4 bases and J by 2 bases, leaving 14 bases between them. There are 15 residues in the CDR3. Per the study methods: Estimated nucleated cell counts came from reference gene primer amplification. Libraries were prepared by immunoSEQ multiplex PCR; TCRdb keeps only in-frame clonotypes and omits some of them. V and J calls and clone size come straight from that table; D and trimming were deduced from the DNA. The sample lists roughly 150,000 clones; over 70% were seen once.

The specimen sequenced was PBMCs or T cells enriched from blood (not recorded which). The chain is built from TRBV28 and TRBJ1-2; tentatively, D is TRBD1 (6 bases). The source of this sequence is a man between 70 and 80 years old who had been exposed to COVID-19. CDR3 sequence reads: CASSYPTGNNYGYTF. The CDR3 DNA reads as TGTGCCAGCAGTTACCCGACAGGAAACAACTATGGCTACACCTTC.